The count of the clone carrying this TCR beta chain is one. The entry originates in a study of blood T cell repertoires in COVID-19. On the study more broadly: Donors in the United States, Italy and Spain gave samples during acute or convalescent COVID-19. PBMCs, B-cell-depleted T cells, or T cells were the source of the cDNA or gDNA that made up the material.

How the authors handled the data: Estimated nucleated cell counts came from reference gene primer amplification. TCRdb keeps only in-frame clones here, not all; method: immunoSEQ multiplex PCR. V, J and clone size were drawn from that table, and D and trimming were deduced from the DNA. Among approximately 240,000 clones listed, approximately 80% were seen once. Sequenced: peripheral blood. This receptor was identified in a woman aged 60-75 years who had recovered from COVID-19.

In nucleotides, the CDR3 is TGCGCCAGCAGCCAGCCGGGACAGGGGAACTATGGCTACACCTTC. Translating it yields CASSQPGQGNYGYTF. This sequence joins TRBV4-3 and TRBJ1-2; 10 bases agree with TRBD1. Germline CDR1 reads LGHNA; CDR2 reads YSLEER. The J segment lost 2 bases and the V segment lost 3 bases, leaving 3 bases of the junction unmatched. This CDR3 has 15 amino acids.